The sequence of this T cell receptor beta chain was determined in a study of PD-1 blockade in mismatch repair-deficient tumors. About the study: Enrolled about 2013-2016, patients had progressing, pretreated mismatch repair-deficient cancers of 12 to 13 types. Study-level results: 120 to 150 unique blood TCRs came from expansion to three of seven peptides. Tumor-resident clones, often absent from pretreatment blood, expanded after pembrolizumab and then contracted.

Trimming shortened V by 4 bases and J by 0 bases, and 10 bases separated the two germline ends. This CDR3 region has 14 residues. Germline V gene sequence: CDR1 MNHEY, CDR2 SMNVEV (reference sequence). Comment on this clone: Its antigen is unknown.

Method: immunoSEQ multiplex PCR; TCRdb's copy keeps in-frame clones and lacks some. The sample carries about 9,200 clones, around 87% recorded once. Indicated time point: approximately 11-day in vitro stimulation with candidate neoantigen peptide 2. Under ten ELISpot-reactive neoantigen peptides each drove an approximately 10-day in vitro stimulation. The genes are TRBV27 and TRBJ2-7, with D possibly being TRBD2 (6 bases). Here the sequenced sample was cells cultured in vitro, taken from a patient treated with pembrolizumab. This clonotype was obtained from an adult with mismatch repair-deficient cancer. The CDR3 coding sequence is TGTGCCAGCAGTTCGGGACTCAACTCCTACGAGCAGTACTTC. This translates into CASSSGLNSYEQYF.